The 15 T cell receptor beta chains below were found in one sample sequenced in a study of CD8 T cells in Susac syndrome (dated by TCRdb to 2018 to 2020). Library generation was performed with the immunoSEQ multiplex PCR assay. RNA was extracted using the RNeasy kit, and roughly 0.45 to 1 ug of the RNA was reverse transcribed with random hexamers. TCRdb trimmed public reads at Q25 via fastp, called clones via MiXCR and kept in-frame beta chains. When rows share a CDR3 protein, they turn into one entry using the most common DNA and genes. The sample yields some 180,000 distinct CDR3 sequences; roughly 91% were counted once. The leading ten clones occupy about 0.09% of the sample. The specimen was CD4+ T cells from PBMCs. Source of these receptors: a human donor with Susac syndrome.

V gene TRBV5-1 combines with J gene TRBJ2-3, with 9 bases that match TRBD1. Trimming at V came to 4 bases and at J to 3 bases, leaving 9 bases not matched to a gene. The CDR3 consists of 16 residues. Germline V gene data show CDR1 as SGHRS and CDR2 as YFSETQ. The CDR3 DNA reads TGCGCCAGCAGCATAACAGGGGGCATTAGAACAGATACGCAGTATTTT. Translation gives CASSITGGIRTDTQYF.

The chain links TRBV6-5 to TRBJ1-3; a possible D gene is TRBD1 (6 bases). Per germline, CDR1 MNHEY and CDR2 SVGAGI. V shed 6 bases and J shed 2 bases, with 11 bases lying between them. This CDR3 is 14 amino acids long. DNA for the CDR3: TGTGCCAGCAGGCCCGGACAGACTGGAAACACCATATATTTT. Protein: CASRPGQTGNTIYF.

The rearrangement joins TRBV5-4 to TRBJ2-6; D might be TRBD1 or TRBD2, each matching 5 bases. Germline V CDR1 and CDR2: SGHNT, YYREEE (reference sequence). Trimming shortened V by 1 base and J by 0 bases, and 14 bases separated the two germline ends. The CDR3 extends over 18 amino acids. The CDR3 loop is CASSLYLGANSGANVLTF. The CDR3 nucleotides read TGTGCCAGCAGCTTGTATCTCGGGGCGAACTCTGGGGCCAACGTCCTGACTTTC.

This clonotype was observed a single time. The genes are TRBV7-3 and TRBJ2-3; D unresolved. The length of the CDR3 is 14 residues. V gave up 5 bases and J gave up 6 bases, with 15 bases separating them. CDR1 SGHTA and CDR2 FQGTGA come from the germline V gene. The CDR3 DNA reads as TGTGCCAGCAGCCCTAAGGGTATCCAGGATACGCAGTATTTT. Its translation: CASSPKGIQDTQYF.

The chain links TRBV20-1 to TRBJ2-1; D unclear. CDR1 and CDR2 (germline): DFQATT, SNEGSKA (reference sequence). Trimming pared 0 bases from V and 0 bases from J, leaving 9 bases between. This CDR3 is 15 amino acids long. The chain's CDR3 is CSARDNLISYNEQFF. DNA for the CDR3: TGCAGTGCTAGAGATAACCTAATCTCCTACAATGAGCAGTTCTTC.

V and J are TRBV7-6 and TRBJ2-1; 8 positions match TRBD1. Germline V gene data show CDR1 as SGHVS and CDR2 as FNYEAQ. The V segment lost 5 bases and the J segment 4 bases; nucleotides outside the gene matches: 10. The CDR3 is 16 amino acids. DNA of the CDR3: TGTGCCAGCAGCCAGGCCGGGACAGGAATTTACAATGAGCAGTTCTTC. Amino acids: CASSQAGTGIYNEQFF.

The chain employs TRBV12-3 or TRBV12-4 and TRBJ2-3, with no clear D. CDR3 length: 13 amino acids. V was clipped by 7 bases and J by 4 bases, with 12 bases between them. The CDR3 protein is CASTRSPPDTQYF. The CDR3 DNA reads as TGTGCCAGCACCCGATCCCCACCAGATACGCAGTATTTT.

The chain carries TRBV7-8 and TRBJ1-2; a possible D gene is TRBD1 (6 bases). CDR1 SGHVS and CDR2 FQNEAQ come from the germline V gene. Trimming shortened V by 1 base and J by 8 bases, and 11 bases separated the two germline ends. The length of the CDR3 is 13 residues. CDR3: CASSLVARGGYTF. The CDR3 DNA reads as TGTGCCAGCAGCTTAGTGGCCAGGGGAGGCTACACCTTC.

Written as DNA, the CDR3 is TGCAGCGTTAGGGCAGAGAACACCGGGGAGCTGTTTTTT. Translating it yields CSVRAENTGELFF. This chain joins TRBV29-1 and TRBJ2-2; D gene ambiguous. In germline, CDR1 is SQVTM, CDR2 ANQGSEA. The CDR3 contains 13 residues. Deletions cut 5 bases from V and 1 base from J, with 8 bases between.

The rearrangement uses TRBV18 and TRBJ2-7; 7 nucleotides align to TRBD2. CDR3 size: 14 residues. Germline trimming cut 6 bases from V and 6 bases from J; bases unmatched to any gene: 11. The germline V gene has CDR1 KGHSH and CDR2 LQKENI. The CDR3, as DNA: TGTGCCAGCTCCCCCAACAGCGGGGATACCGAGCAGTACTTC. It encodes CASSPNSGDTEQYF.

The chain joins TRBV6-5 to TRBJ2-7, with 10 bases identical to TRBD2. V gave up 8 bases and J gave up 3 bases; unmatched junction bases: 7. This CDR3 is 14 amino acids long. Germline loops: CDR1 MNHEY, CDR2 SVGAGI. The CDR3 DNA sequence: TGTGCCAGCGGAAGGTCTAGCGGGAGCTACGAGCAGTACTTC. The encoded protein is CASGRSSGSYEQYF.

CDR3 loop: CASSFRGTSTEAFF. The CDR3 coding sequence is TGTGCCAGCAGTTTCAGGGGGACGAGCACTGAAGCTTTCTTT. V and J are TRBV27 and TRBJ1-1, with 7 bases identical to TRBD1. The CDR3 is 14 amino acids. J lost 4 bases, V lost 3 bases, and 5 bases had no gene match. Germline loops: CDR1 MNHEY, CDR2 SMNVEV (reference sequence).

This chain connects TRBV5-4 to TRBJ2-1; 8 bases align to TRBD1. This CDR3 contains 15 residues. The V gene end was trimmed by 4 bases and the J gene end by 8 bases; junction bases not matched to a gene: 11. CDR1 and CDR2 from the germline V gene are SGHNT and YYREEE (reference sequence). CDR3 sequence: CASSRRGQGLHEQFF. The CDR3 nucleotides read TGTGCCAGCAGCCGACGTGGACAGGGTTTGCATGAGCAGTTCTTC.

Written as DNA, the CDR3 is TGCAGTGCTAGGAGACGGGGTGGGCCCGAGCAGTACTTC. This gives the protein CSARRRGGPEQYF. The rearrangement uses TRBV20-1 and TRBJ2-7; the D gene is possibly TRBD2 (5 bases). The CDR3 runs to 13 residues. Between the trimmed V and J ends, which lost 3 bases and 6 bases, there was a span of 15 bases. The germline gives CDR1 DFQATT, CDR2 SNEGSKA (reference sequence).

The chain is built from TRBV6-1 and TRBJ2-1; possibly TRBD1 or TRBD2 for D (5 bases each). This CDR3 has 15 residues. Germline V gene lookup returns CDR1 MNHNS and CDR2 SASEGT. V dropped 2 bases and J dropped 5 bases, with 13 bases sitting between them. CDR3 sequence: CASSERAQGHNEQFF. CDR3 bases: TGTGCCAGCAGTGAACGAGCCCAGGGACACAATGAGCAGTTCTTC.